This is a list of T cell receptor beta chains from one sample in a study of blood T cell repertoires in COVID-19. TCRdb's copy holds only in-frame clones and misses some; the assay was immunoSEQ multiplex PCR. The sample carries more than 95,000 clones, around 89% recorded once. The sample consisted of peripheral blood. These receptors originate from a woman aged 55-70 years with acute or convalescent COVID-19. Each CDR3 is given with its conserved first and last residue. D genes are given only for firm matches. Only part of the rows carry a size: once, few, many, or a class if the clone is expanded.

j_call: TRBJ2-2; v_call: TRBV19; d_call: -; clone_size: -; cdr3_aa: CAMRAANTGELFF; cdr3_nt: TGTGCCATGCGAGCGGCGAACACCGGGGAGCTGTTTTTT
j_call: TRBJ1-6; v_call: TRBV2; d_call: TRBD1; clone_size: -; cdr3_aa: CASTRTGVTSPLHF; cdr3_nt: TGTGCCAGCACAAGGACAGGGGTCACTTCACCCCTCCACTTT
j_call: TRBJ2-3; v_call: TRBV12-3/TRBV12-4; d_call: TRBD2; clone_size: -; cdr3_aa: CASSPPPGGTQYF; cdr3_nt: TGTGCCAGCAGTCCTCCCCCGGGGGGTACGCAGTATTTT
j_call: TRBJ2-5; v_call: TRBV28; d_call: TRBD2; clone_size: -; cdr3_aa: CASSLAGDTETQYF; cdr3_nt: TGTGCCAGCAGTTTAGCGGGAGACACAGAGACCCAGTACTTC
j_call: TRBJ2-7; v_call: TRBV28; d_call: TRBD2; clone_size: -; cdr3_aa: CATLLAGGNSGEQYF; cdr3_nt: TGTGCCACCCTTCTAGCGGGAGGGAATAGTGGCGAGCAGTACTTC
j_call: TRBJ2-1; v_call: TRBV28; d_call: -; clone_size: -; cdr3_aa: CASEGSSYNEQFF; cdr3_nt: TGTGCCAGCGAGGGAAGCTCCTACAATGAGCAGTTCTTC
j_call: TRBJ2-1; v_call: TRBV7-9; d_call: TRBD2; clone_size: -; cdr3_aa: CASSLGLATYNEQFF; cdr3_nt: TGTGCCAGCAGCTTAGGACTAGCGACCTACAATGAGCAGTTCTTC
j_call: TRBJ1-5; v_call: TRBV9; d_call: -; clone_size: -; cdr3_aa: CASSAGGVSNQPQHF; cdr3_nt: TGTGCCAGCAGCGCTGGGGGCGTTAGCAATCAGCCCCAGCATTTT
j_call: TRBJ2-3; v_call: TRBV25-1; d_call: TRBD2; clone_size: -; cdr3_aa: CASSRAGSTDTQYF; cdr3_nt: TGTGCCAGCAGTAGAGCGGGAAGCACAGATACGCAGTATTTT
j_call: TRBJ1-1; v_call: TRBV18; d_call: TRBD1; clone_size: -; cdr3_aa: CASSTQGLGTEAFF; cdr3_nt: TGTGCCAGCTCAACACAGGGGTTAGGCACTGAAGCTTTCTTT
j_call: TRBJ1-5; v_call: TRBV5-3; d_call: -; clone_size: few; cdr3_aa: CARSLDLLSLRVYSNQPQHF; cdr3_nt: TGTGCCAGAAGCTTGGACCTTCTCTCCTTGAGGGTATATAGCAATCAGCCCCAGCATTTT
j_call: TRBJ2-1; v_call: TRBV7-9; d_call: TRBD1; clone_size: -; cdr3_aa: CASSRGQPLQIHNEQFF; cdr3_nt: TGTGCCAGCAGCAGGGGACAGCCTCTCCAAATCCACAATGAGCAGTTCTTC
j_call: TRBJ2-7; v_call: TRBV5-1; d_call: -; clone_size: -; cdr3_aa: CASSLFGNNYEQYF; cdr3_nt: TGCGCCAGCAGCTTGTTCGGGAATAACTACGAGCAGTACTTC
j_call: TRBJ2-1; v_call: TRBV10-3; d_call: -; clone_size: -; cdr3_aa: CAIRTDNEQFF; cdr3_nt: TGTGCCATCAGGACAGACAATGAGCAGTTCTTC
j_call: TRBJ2-1; v_call: TRBV11-1; d_call: -; clone_size: -; cdr3_aa: CASSFGGLASNEQFF; cdr3_nt: TGTGCCAGCAGCTTTGGGGGCCTCGCGAGTAATGAGCAGTTCTTC